This TCR beta chain originates from a study of blood T cell repertoires in COVID-19. Study as a whole: Samples came from the United States, Italy and Spain, spanning acute and convalescent COVID-19. In each case, the material was cDNA or gDNA derived from T cells, B-cell-depleted T cells, or PBMCs.

Per the original methods: For nucleated cells, counts were estimated from reference gene primer amplification. Repertoires were generated with immunoSEQ multiplex PCR, while TCRdb's copy carries only in-frame clones and drops some. The V and J calls and clone size were taken over from that table, and D and trimming were inferred from the DNA. Seen here are 250,000 to 300,000 clones, about 86% observed once, and the top ten hold 3.6%. The CDR3 has 16 amino acids. J was trimmed by 1 base and V by 3 bases; bases with no gene match: 4. Germline V gives CDR1 KGHDR, CDR2 SFDVKD. Sequenced: peripheral blood. V usage is TRBV24-1 and J usage is TRBJ2-3; 9 positions match TRBD2. The TCR comes from a man younger than 30 with active or convalescent COVID-19. Written as DNA, the CDR3 is TGTGCCACCAGTGATACCCGGACTAGCGGCACAGATACGCAGTATTTT. It is translated as CATSDTRTSGTDTQYF.